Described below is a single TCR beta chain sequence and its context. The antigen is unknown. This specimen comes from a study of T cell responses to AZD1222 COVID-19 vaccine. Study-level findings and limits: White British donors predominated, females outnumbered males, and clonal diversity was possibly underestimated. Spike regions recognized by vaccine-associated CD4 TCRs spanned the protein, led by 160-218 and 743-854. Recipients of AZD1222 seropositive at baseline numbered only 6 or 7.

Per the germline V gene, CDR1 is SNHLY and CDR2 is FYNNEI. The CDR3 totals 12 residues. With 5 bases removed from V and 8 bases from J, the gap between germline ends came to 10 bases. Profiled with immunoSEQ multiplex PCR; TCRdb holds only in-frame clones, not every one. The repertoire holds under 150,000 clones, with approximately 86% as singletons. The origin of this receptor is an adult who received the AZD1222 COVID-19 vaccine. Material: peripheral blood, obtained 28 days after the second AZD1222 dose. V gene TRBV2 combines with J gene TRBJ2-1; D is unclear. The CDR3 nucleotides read TGTGCCAGCAGTCGTGGTGGCGATGAGCAGTTCTTC. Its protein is CASSRGGDEQFF.